A selection of T cell receptor beta chains follows, all from one sample in a study of blood T cell repertoires in COVID-19. The repertoire was sequenced with immunoSEQ multiplex PCR; TCRdb's copy has only in-frame clones and lacks some. Among almost 400,000 clones, under 90% were seen once, and the ten largest hold about 1.7%. Sequenced: PBMCs or T cells enriched from blood (not recorded which). The receptors were gathered from a woman in her twenties or thirties who had recovered from COVID-19. The CDR3 runs from the conserved cysteine through the conserved F or W. D genes are given only for firm matches. A row's size may be missing; if present it is once, few, many or a size class.

D gene | J gene | clone size | V gene | CDR3 DNA | CDR3 protein
TRBD2 | TRBJ2-7 | NA | TRBV7-3 | TGTGCCAGCATTACCTTGGGGGGGTACTGCGAGCAGTACTTC | CASITLGGYCEQYF
NA | TRBJ1-2 | NA | TRBV30 | TGTGCCTGGAGTGCGAGGTCGGGAGGCTACACCTTC | CAWSARSGGYTF
TRBD2 | TRBJ2-7 | NA | TRBV19 | TGTGCCAGTAGTAAGGCTAGCGGCTCCTACGAGCAGTACTTC | CASSKASGSYEQYF
TRBD2 | TRBJ2-1 | medium-sized | TRBV28 | TGTGCCAGCAGAGAACTAGCGGGAGAGACCAATGAGCAGTTCTTC | CASRELAGETNEQFF
TRBD2 | TRBJ2-7 | NA | TRBV5-4 | TGTGCCAGCAGCCTCGGGGCTGGACTAGGGAACTACGAGCAGTACTTC | CASSLGAGLGNYEQYF
NA | TRBJ1-1 | NA | TRBV5-4 | TGTGCCAGCAGCTTGAATGGGAGGAACACTGAAGCTTTCTTT | CASSLNGRNTEAFF
NA | TRBJ2-5 | NA | TRBV14 | TGTGCCAGCAGTCCGAACTATCAAGAGACCCAGTACTTC | CASSPNYQETQYF
NA | TRBJ2-2 | once | TRBV11-2 | TGTGCCAGCAGCTCTAGTCCATCCCCTTCCGGGGAGCTGTTTTTT | CASSSSPSPSGELFF
NA | TRBJ2-3 | NA | TRBV11-2 | TGTGCCAGCAGCTTGGAGGGACTTCCAGAGAGCACGCAGTATTTT | CASSLEGLPESTQYF
NA | TRBJ1-5 | few | TRBV19 | TGTGCCAGTAGTCCAGAGGGTAGGAGCAATCAGCCCCAGCATTTT | CASSPEGRSNQPQHF
NA | TRBJ1-2 | NA | TRBV27 | TGTGCCAGCAGTCCCCGGTGGGGGCTTAACTATGGCTACACCTTC | CASSPRWGLNYGYTF
TRBD2 | TRBJ2-5 | NA | TRBV6-5 | TGTGCCAGCAGTACCTCCGGGGGGGGGACCCAGTACTTC | CASSTSGGGTQYF
NA | TRBJ2-7 | once | TRBV7-2 | TGTGCCAGCAGCTCCTGGGGAGATGCCTACGAGCAGTACTTC | CASSSWGDAYEQYF
NA | TRBJ2-1 | NA | TRBV7-2 | TGTGCCAGCAGCTTCGACGCCGCGGGCCATGAGCAGTTCTTC | CASSFDAAGHEQFF
TRBD2 | TRBJ2-1 | NA | TRBV29-1 | TGCAGCGTGTTAGCGGGGAGCTCCTACAATGAGCAGTTCTTC | CSVLAGSSYNEQFF
TRBD2 | TRBJ2-1 | NA | TRBV11-2 | TGTGCCAGCAGCTTAGAGGCTAGCGGGTGGATATTGAGCTCCTACAATGAGCAGTTCTTC | CASSLEASGWILSSYNEQFF
NA | TRBJ1-1 | NA | TRBV15 | TGTGCCACCAGCAGAGATCTCCAGGGTCGGACTGAAGCTTTCTTT | CATSRDLQGRTEAFF
NA | TRBJ2-7 | NA | TRBV2 | TGTGCCAGCATTAGGGAGGATGTCTACGAGCAGTACTTC | CASIREDVYEQYF
NA | TRBJ1-1 | NA | TRBV5-1 | TGCGCCAGCAGCTTGAGGAACAGGAACACTGAAGCTTTCTTT | CASSLRNRNTEAFF
NA | TRBJ1-1 | NA | TRBV3-1/TRBV3-2 | TGTGCCAGCAGCCAAGTCCAGGGCACTGAAGCTTTCTTT | CASSQVQGTEAFF
NA | TRBJ2-7 | NA | TRBV3-1/TRBV3-2 | TGTGCCAGCAGCGCTGGGACATTAGGCTACGAGCAGTACTTC | CASSAGTLGYEQYF
NA | TRBJ1-2 | NA | TRBV21-1 | TGTGCCAGCAGCAACTCTTTGGACAGCTATGGCTACACCTTC | CASSNSLDSYGYTF
NA | TRBJ2-7 | NA | TRBV7-9 | TGTGCCAGCGGGAGTCACTCCTACGAGCAGTACTTC | CASGSHSYEQYF
TRBD1 | TRBJ2-2 | NA | TRBV9 | TGTGCCAGCAGTTGGGGAAGTGGGACAGGGGGTGACACCGGGGAGCTGTTTTTT | CASSWGSGTGGDTGELFF
TRBD2 | TRBJ2-1 | few | TRBV27 | TGTGCCAGCAGTTTAAGTACTAGCGGGAGTCTTGAGCAGTTCTTC | CASSLSTSGSLEQFF
TRBD1 | TRBJ2-2 | NA | TRBV5-1 | TGCGCCAGCAGCTCGACTGTCGGACAGGCCACGAACACCGGGGAGCTGTTTTTT | CASSSTVGQATNTGELFF
TRBD1 | TRBJ1-1 | once | TRBV6-5 | TGTGCCAGCAGGTGGGACAGGGGTATGAACACTGAAGCTTTCTTT | CASRWDRGMNTEAFF
TRBD1 | TRBJ2-7 | NA | TRBV18 | TGTGCCAGCTCACCGACCGGGACAGACCGATACGAGCAGTACTTC | CASSPTGTDRYEQYF
TRBD1 | TRBJ1-6 | NA | TRBV4-3 | TGCGCCAGCAGCCAAGGTAGACAGGGGGCAAATAATTCACCCCTCCACTTT | CASSQGRQGANNSPLHF
NA | TRBJ1-6 | NA | TRBV27 | TGTGCCAGCAGTTTAGAACCTCAGGGAGGAAGCTCCTATAATTCACCCCTCCACTTT | CASSLEPQGGSSYNSPLHF
NA | TRBJ1-1 | NA | TRBV5-1 | TGCGCCAGCAGCTTGAGCGGTTTTGGCTCCTCCAGTCTGTACACTGAAGCTTTCTTT | CASSLSGFGSSSLYTEAFF
TRBD2 | TRBJ2-1 | NA | TRBV7-9 | TGTGCCAGCAGCTCGACCGGGACTAGCGTCGGTTCGGCGAATGAGCAGTTCTTC | CASSSTGTSVGSANEQFF
TRBD1 | TRBJ2-3 | NA | TRBV4-3 | TGCGCCAGCAGCCAAGATCCGGGACAGGGCACAGATACGCAGTATTTT | CASSQDPGQGTDTQYF
NA | TRBJ2-7 | NA | TRBV4-1 | TGCGCCAGCAGCCAAGAGTGGGACACCCGTAGTGGCGAGCAGTACTTC | CASSQEWDTRSGEQYF
NA | TRBJ1-5 | NA | TRBV2 | TGTGCCAGCAGTGAAGTAGGGGCAACCGGTGAGCCCCAGCATTTT | CASSEVGATGEPQHF
NA | TRBJ2-7 | NA | TRBV28 | TGTGTCTGCGGGAAGGAAGAGCAGTACTTC | CVCGKEEQYF
NA | TRBJ2-2 | NA | TRBV27 | TGTGCCAGCAGTTTAGCTATCAGGGGGCTAGCGGAGAACACCGGGGAGCTGTTTTTT | CASSLAIRGLAENTGELFF
TRBD2 | TRBJ2-7 | few | TRBV6-2/TRBV6-3 | TGTGCCAGCAGTGGACTAGCGGGGATCTACGAGCAGTACTTC | CASSGLAGIYEQYF
NA | TRBJ1-5 | few | TRBV9 | TGTGCCAGCAGCGTAGATTTACAGCCGACTAGCAATCAGCCCCAGCATTTT | CASSVDLQPTSNQPQHF
TRBD1 | TRBJ1-2 | NA | TRBV7-9 | TGTGCCAGCAGCTTAACAGGGGGCAGGTATAACTATGGCTACACCTTC | CASSLTGGRYNYGYTF
NA | TRBJ2-4 | NA | TRBV18 | TGTGCCAGCTCACCACCGTGGTCGCGGGTGGGAAACATTCAGTACTTC | CASSPPWSRVGNIQYF
NA | TRBJ2-2 | once | TRBV19 | TGTGCCAGTAGTTCCACCTACCCCCCCGGGGAGCTGTTTTTT | CASSSTYPPGELFF
NA | TRBJ2-6 | NA | TRBV28 | TGTGCCAGCAGTTTAAGAGCGGGCCCTCGGGTCCTGACTTTC | CASSLRAGPRVLTF
NA | TRBJ1-1 | many | TRBV12-3/TRBV12-4 | TGTGCCAGCGCCCCCGCCGGGAGGGGAGCTTTCTTT | CASAPAGRGAFF
NA | TRBJ2-2 | NA | TRBV4-1 | TGCGCCAGCAGCCAAGATACACCGGGTAGTTTAAACACCGGGGAGCTGTTTTTT | CASSQDTPGSLNTGELFF
TRBD2 | TRBJ2-1 | NA | TRBV6-5 | TGTGCCAGCAGCCGAGCGGGAGACACGAATGAGCAGTTCTTC | CASSRAGDTNEQFF
NA | TRBJ1-2 | NA | TRBV20-1 | TGCAGTGCTGGCGAGGTCTATGGCTACACCTTC | CSAGEVYGYTF
TRBD1 | TRBJ1-1 | NA | TRBV10-3 | TGTGCCACCGCCGGGACAGCGAACACTGAAGCTTTCTTT | CATAGTANTEAFF
NA | TRBJ1-5 | NA | TRBV7-8 | TGTGCCAGCAGCTCCCCTCTAATGGCAGGGAGCAATCAGCCCCAGCATTTT | CASSSPLMAGSNQPQHF
NA | TRBJ1-1 | NA | TRBV11-1 | TGTGCCAGCAGCCGGTTTCGGGGGGGCAACACTGAAGCTTTCTTT | CASSRFRGGNTEAFF
TRBD1 | TRBJ2-5 | NA | TRBV28 | TGTGCCAGCAGTTTCCAGGACAGGGACGAGACCCAGTACTTC | CASSFQDRDETQYF
TRBD1 | TRBJ1-2 | NA | TRBV7-9 | TGTGCCAGCAGCCCAGAGGGGACAGGGAGGTATGGCTACACCTTC | CASSPEGTGRYGYTF
TRBD2 | TRBJ2-1 | NA | TRBV27 | TGTGCCAGCAGTTCCCCCCGCGGGGGGGCCTACAATGAGCAGTTCTTC | CASSSPRGGAYNEQFF
TRBD2 | TRBJ2-5 | NA | TRBV30 | TGTGCCTGTCTGAGGACTAGCGGGAGATTGGGAGAGACCCAGTACTTC | CACLRTSGRLGETQYF